These 5 T cell receptor beta chains originate from one sample sequenced in a study of post-analysis software for immune sequencing data. Study-level results: Comparison of patients with controls showed about 5 TRBV segments more frequent in patients, TRBV5-6, TRBV5-1 and TRBV20-1 among them.

For these TCRs, the target antigens are not known. Unique-molecular-identifier-tagged TCR beta cDNA libraries were used. TCRdb redid the calling of the PCR reads with MiXCR, one entry per CDR3 protein. The data hold around 700,000 distinct CDR3 sequences, with over 45% observed a single time. The specimen sequenced was blood. Receptor source: a girl aged 2-10 years with multiple sclerosis.

This clonotype occurred a few times. The CDR3 is CSVAADEQFF. Written as DNA, the CDR3 is TGCAGCGTTGCAGCTGATGAGCAGTTCTTC. The chain carries TRBV29-1 and TRBJ2-1; D is undetermined. The CDR3 covers 10 residues. Germline assignment: CDR1 SQVTM and CDR2 ANQGSEA. Trimming cost V 4 bases and J 8 bases, with 6 bases left between them.

The rearrangement links TRBV12-3 or TRBV12-4 to TRBJ2-1, with 11 bases that match TRBD1. This CDR3 is built from 16 residues. Trimming cost V 5 bases and J 4 bases; bases outside gene matches: 7. The CDR3 coding sequence is TGTGCCAGCAGTCCAGGGACAGGGGGATGGTACAATGAGCAGTTCTTC. Translated, it gives CASSPGTGGWYNEQFF.

This clonotype came up a few times. This chain connects TRBV7-2 to TRBJ1-2, with 11 bases identical to TRBD1. Losses at the gene ends were 9 bases for V and 6 bases for J; bases not matched to a gene: 9. This CDR3 has 14 amino acids. Germline CDR1 SGHTA, CDR2 FQGNSA. The CDR3 DNA is TGTGCCAGTATGTGGACAGGGGGCTTCCATGGCTACACCTTC. This encodes CASMWTGGFHGYTF.

J is TRBJ1-1 and V is TRBV12-3 or TRBV12-4; D remains unclear. V gave up 3 bases and J gave up 1 base, with 9 bases separating them. CDR3 length equals 14 residues. The CDR3 coding sequence is TGTGCCAGCAGTTTCCGACGCAAGAACACTGAAGCTTTCTTT. Translation gives CASSFRRKNTEAFF.

The chain carries TRBV10-3 and TRBJ2-3; D not certain. This CDR3 is built from 12 residues. Trimming removed 10 bases at V and 5 bases at J, with 13 bases between. Germline values: CDR1 ENHRY, CDR2 SYGVKD. The CDR3 DNA follows: TGTGCCAGTTCCCCTCTCGAAGATACGCAGTATTTT. Residues: CASSPLEDTQYF.